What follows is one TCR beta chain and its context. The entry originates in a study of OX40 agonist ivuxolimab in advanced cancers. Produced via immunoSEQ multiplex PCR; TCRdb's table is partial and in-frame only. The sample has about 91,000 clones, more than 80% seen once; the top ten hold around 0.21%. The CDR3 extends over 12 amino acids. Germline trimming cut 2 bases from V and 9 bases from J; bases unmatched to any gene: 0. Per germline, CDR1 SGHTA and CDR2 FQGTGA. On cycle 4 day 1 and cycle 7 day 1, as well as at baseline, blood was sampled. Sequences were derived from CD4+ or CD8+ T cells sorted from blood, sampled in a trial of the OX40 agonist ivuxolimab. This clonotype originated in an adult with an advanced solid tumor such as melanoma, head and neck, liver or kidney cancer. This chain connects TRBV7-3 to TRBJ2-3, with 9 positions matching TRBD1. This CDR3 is CASSLGQGTQYF. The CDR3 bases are TGTGCCAGCAGCTTAGGACAGGGGACGCAGTATTTT. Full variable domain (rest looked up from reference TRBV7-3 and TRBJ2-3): GAGVSQTPSNKVTEKGKYVELRCDPISGHTALYWYRQSLGQGPEFLIYFQGTGAADDSGLPNDRFFAVRPEGSVSTLKIQRTERGDSAVYLCASSLGQGTQYFGPGTRLTVL.